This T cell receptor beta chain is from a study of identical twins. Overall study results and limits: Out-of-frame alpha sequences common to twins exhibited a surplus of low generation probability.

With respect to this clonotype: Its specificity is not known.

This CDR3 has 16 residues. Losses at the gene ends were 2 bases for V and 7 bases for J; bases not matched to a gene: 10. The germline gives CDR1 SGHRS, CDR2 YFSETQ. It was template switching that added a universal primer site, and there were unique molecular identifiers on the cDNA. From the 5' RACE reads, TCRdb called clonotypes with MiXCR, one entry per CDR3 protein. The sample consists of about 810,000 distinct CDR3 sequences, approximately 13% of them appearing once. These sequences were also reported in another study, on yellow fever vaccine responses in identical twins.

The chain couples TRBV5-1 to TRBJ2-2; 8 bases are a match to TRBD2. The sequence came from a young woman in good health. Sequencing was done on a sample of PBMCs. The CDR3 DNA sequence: TGCGCCAGCAGCTTCGACGGGGGGGGCCGTGGCGGGGAGCTGTTTTTT. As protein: CASSFDGGGRGGELFF.